A selection of T cell receptor beta chains follows, all from one sample in a study of technical replicates of blood from four donors. Clones were sequenced by immunoSEQ multiplex PCR, and TCRdb holds only the in-frame ones, with some missing. The data contain about 80,000 clones, more than 85% of them singletons. The sample taken for sequencing was T cells isolated from PBMCs. These receptors were obtained from a human donor in good health. The CDR3 runs from the conserved cysteine through the conserved F or W. D genes are given only for firm matches. Some rows have no size entry. The others give once, few or many, or a class for an expanded clone.

D gene: TRBD1; clone size: .; V gene: TRBV10-2; J gene: TRBJ1-4; CDR3 DNA: TGCGCCAGCACTCTACAGGGGCCTAATGAAAAACTGTTTTTT; CDR3 protein: CASTLQGPNEKLFF
D gene: .; clone size: .; V gene: TRBV5-1; J gene: TRBJ2-2; CDR3 DNA: TGCGCCAGCAGCCGCGGAGACACCGGGGAGCTGTTTTTT; CDR3 protein: CASSRGDTGELFF
D gene: TRBD1; clone size: .; V gene: TRBV4-1; J gene: TRBJ2-7; CDR3 DNA: TGCGCCAGCAGCCAAGACGAAGGGACAGGGGGTTCCTACGAGCAGTACTTC; CDR3 protein: CASSQDEGTGGSYEQYF
D gene: TRBD1; clone size: once; V gene: TRBV28; J gene: TRBJ1-5; CDR3 DNA: TGTGCCAGCAGCCCTGGACAGGGCCAGCCCCAGCATTTT; CDR3 protein: CASSPGQGQPQHF
D gene: .; clone size: .; V gene: TRBV6-1; J gene: TRBJ1-5; CDR3 DNA: TGTGCCAGCAGTGAAGATTGGGGACAATACTATCAGCCCCAGCATTTT; CDR3 protein: CASSEDWGQYYQPQHF
D gene: TRBD2; clone size: .; V gene: TRBV5-1; J gene: TRBJ2-1; CDR3 DNA: TGCGCCAGCAGCCCGACTAGCGGGAGGCTCCATGAGCAGTTCTTC; CDR3 protein: CASSPTSGRLHEQFF
D gene: TRBD1; clone size: .; V gene: TRBV19; J gene: TRBJ2-2; CDR3 DNA: TGTGCCAGTAGTAAACCGGGACAGATAACCGGGGAGCTGTTTTTT; CDR3 protein: CASSKPGQITGELFF
D gene: .; clone size: .; V gene: TRBV30; J gene: TRBJ1-1; CDR3 DNA: TGTGCCTGGAGTGCGGGGGGTACTGAAGCTTTCTTT; CDR3 protein: CAWSAGGTEAFF
D gene: TRBD1; clone size: .; V gene: TRBV18; J gene: TRBJ1-2; CDR3 DNA: TGTGCCAGCTCCCCCCTAAAAGACAGGGCGAGTTATGGCTACACCTTC; CDR3 protein: CASSPLKDRASYGYTF
D gene: .; clone size: .; V gene: TRBV7-9; J gene: TRBJ2-7; CDR3 DNA: TGTGCCAGCAGCCCAGACTACGAGCAGTACTTC; CDR3 protein: CASSPDYEQYF
D gene: TRBD2; clone size: .; V gene: TRBV2; J gene: TRBJ2-4; CDR3 DNA: TGTGCCAGCAGTCAGGGACTAGCGAGGGAAGCCAAAAACATTCAGTACTTC; CDR3 protein: CASSQGLAREAKNIQYF
D gene: .; clone size: .; V gene: TRBV7-8; J gene: TRBJ2-7; CDR3 DNA: TGTGCCAGCAGCTTAGGGGCGGAGGGCAGTCACTACGAGCAGTACTTC; CDR3 protein: CASSLGAEGSHYEQYF
D gene: TRBD1; clone size: .; V gene: TRBV6-1; J gene: TRBJ2-3; CDR3 DNA: TGTGCCAGCAGTGAACCGGGACAGGGGGCTCCAGATACGCAGTATTTT; CDR3 protein: CASSEPGQGAPDTQYF
D gene: .; clone size: once; V gene: TRBV11-2; J gene: TRBJ2-2; CDR3 DNA: TGTGCCAGCACTCAACGTGGGGGGGGCAACACCGGGGAGCTGTTTTTT; CDR3 protein: CASTQRGGGNTGELFF
D gene: TRBD1; clone size: .; V gene: TRBV28; J gene: TRBJ2-3; CDR3 DNA: TGTGCCAGCAGTCCAGCCGGGACAGGGACAGATACGCAGTATTTT; CDR3 protein: CASSPAGTGTDTQYF
D gene: TRBD1; clone size: .; V gene: TRBV28; J gene: TRBJ1-4; CDR3 DNA: TGTGCCAGCAGTTTCGGGACAGGTACTAATGAAAAACTGTTTTTT; CDR3 protein: CASSFGTGTNEKLFF
D gene: .; clone size: .; V gene: TRBV6-5; J gene: TRBJ1-1; CDR3 DNA: TGTGCCAGCAGTCCATCAGGGGCCACTGAAGCTTTCTTT; CDR3 protein: CASSPSGATEAFF
D gene: TRBD1; clone size: .; V gene: TRBV10-3; J gene: TRBJ1-2; CDR3 DNA: TGTGCCTCCTCCGGGACAGACTATGGCTACACCTTC; CDR3 protein: CASSGTDYGYTF
D gene: .; clone size: .; V gene: TRBV14; J gene: TRBJ1-1; CDR3 DNA: TGTGCCAGCAGCAGGGAGCTAAACACTGAAGCTTTCTTT; CDR3 protein: CASSRELNTEAFF
D gene: TRBD2; clone size: .; V gene: TRBV9; J gene: TRBJ2-3; CDR3 DNA: TGTGCCAGCAGCCCGGAGGGGAGGGAGACAGTCACAGATACGCAGTATTTT; CDR3 protein: CASSPEGRETVTDTQYF
D gene: .; clone size: .; V gene: TRBV28; J gene: TRBJ2-2; CDR3 DNA: TGTGCCAGCAGCCATGCCCCCGGGATTTACACCGGGGAGCTGTTTTTT; CDR3 protein: CASSHAPGIYTGELFF
D gene: .; clone size: .; V gene: TRBV6-6; J gene: TRBJ2-7; CDR3 DNA: TGTGCCAGCAGTTACTCGAAGTCCCGGGACTCCTACGAGCAGTACTTC; CDR3 protein: CASSYSKSRDSYEQYF
D gene: .; clone size: .; V gene: TRBV5-1; J gene: TRBJ2-7; CDR3 DNA: TGCGCCAGCAGCTTGGCCCAGGGGCGTAAATACGAGCAGTACTTC; CDR3 protein: CASSLAQGRKYEQYF
D gene: .; clone size: once; V gene: TRBV7-3; J gene: TRBJ1-4; CDR3 DNA: TGTGCCAGCAGCCAAGACTCCGGTGAAAAACTGTTTTTT; CDR3 protein: CASSQDSGEKLFF
D gene: .; clone size: .; V gene: TRBV29-1; J gene: TRBJ2-5; CDR3 DNA: TGCAGCGTTGAAGAACGGCAAGAGACCCAGTACTTC; CDR3 protein: CSVEERQETQYF
D gene: .; clone size: once; V gene: TRBV10-3; J gene: TRBJ1-4; CDR3 DNA: TGTGCCATCAGTGAATCATTTCGTGAGGAAAAACTGTTTTTT; CDR3 protein: CAISESFREEKLFF
D gene: TRBD2; clone size: .; V gene: TRBV6-1; J gene: TRBJ2-5; CDR3 DNA: TGTGCCAGCAGTGACCTACTAGCGGGAGGGAGGGAGACCCAGTACTTC; CDR3 protein: CASSDLLAGGRETQYF
D gene: TRBD2; clone size: .; V gene: TRBV2; J gene: TRBJ2-1; CDR3 DNA: TGTGCCAGCAGCTATGGACTAGCGGGATACAATGAGCAGTTCTTC; CDR3 protein: CASSYGLAGYNEQFF
D gene: TRBD2; clone size: .; V gene: TRBV25-1; J gene: TRBJ2-1; CDR3 DNA: TGTGCCAGCAGTCCCCAGCGGGAGGTAAACAATGAGCAGTTCTTC; CDR3 protein: CASSPQREVNNEQFF
D gene: TRBD1; clone size: .; V gene: TRBV30; J gene: TRBJ1-2; CDR3 DNA: TGTGCCTCCGCCGGACAGGGCGGCTATGGCTACACCTTC; CDR3 protein: CASAGQGGYGYTF
D gene: .; clone size: .; V gene: TRBV6-5; J gene: TRBJ2-4; CDR3 DNA: TGTGCCAGCAGTCTCGAGGGTGGAGACATTCAGTACTTC; CDR3 protein: CASSLEGGDIQYF
D gene: .; clone size: .; V gene: TRBV28; J gene: TRBJ1-2; CDR3 DNA: TGTGCCAGCTCGTCCGCCGGGGTCAACGCTTATGGCTACACCTTC; CDR3 protein: CASSSAGVNAYGYTF
D gene: .; clone size: .; V gene: TRBV9; J gene: TRBJ2-7; CDR3 DNA: TGTGCCAGCAGCCCCACGACTAGAAGTACACACGAGCAGTACTTC; CDR3 protein: CASSPTTRSTHEQYF
D gene: TRBD1; clone size: .; V gene: TRBV19; J gene: TRBJ1-2; CDR3 DNA: TGTGCCAGTACCCTGGACAGGGCTAACTATGGCTACACCTTC; CDR3 protein: CASTLDRANYGYTF
D gene: .; clone size: .; V gene: TRBV7-7; J gene: TRBJ2-7; CDR3 DNA: TGTGCCAGCAGCTTAGGATACAGAGGGCACGAGCAGTACTTC; CDR3 protein: CASSLGYRGHEQYF
D gene: TRBD2; clone size: once; V gene: TRBV6-5; J gene: TRBJ2-3; CDR3 DNA: TGTGCCAGCAGCCGCGGGAGGAACACAGATACGCAGTATTTT; CDR3 protein: CASSRGRNTDTQYF
D gene: .; clone size: .; V gene: TRBV6-6; J gene: TRBJ2-3; CDR3 DNA: TGTGCCAGCAGTAGGACAACTAGCACAGATACGCAGTATTTT; CDR3 protein: CASSRTTSTDTQYF
D gene: .; clone size: once; V gene: TRBV6-4; J gene: TRBJ1-5; CDR3 DNA: TGTGCCAGCAGTGTTCAGGCTTATAGCAATCAGCCCCAGCATTTT; CDR3 protein: CASSVQAYSNQPQHF
D gene: TRBD1; clone size: .; V gene: TRBV28; J gene: TRBJ2-1; CDR3 DNA: TGTGCCAGCAGGCGGGACAGGGGGCTGGGCACCTACAATGAGCAGTTCTTC; CDR3 protein: CASRRDRGLGTYNEQFF
D gene: TRBD1; clone size: .; V gene: TRBV18; J gene: TRBJ2-4; CDR3 DNA: TGTGCCAGCTCACGTGTTGTACAGGGGGCAAACATTCAGTACTTC; CDR3 protein: CASSRVVQGANIQYF
D gene: .; clone size: .; V gene: TRBV4-1; J gene: TRBJ1-5; CDR3 DNA: TGCGCCAGCAGCGCACAGGTGGGGAATCAGCCCCAGCATTTT; CDR3 protein: CASSAQVGNQPQHF
D gene: .; clone size: few; V gene: TRBV6-5; J gene: TRBJ1-4; CDR3 DNA: TGTGCCACCAACCCTACGGGACTTGTCTATGAAAAACTGTTTTTT; CDR3 protein: CATNPTGLVYEKLFF
D gene: TRBD1; clone size: .; V gene: TRBV7-9; J gene: TRBJ1-1; CDR3 DNA: TGTGCCAGCAGCCCCGTGCAGGGGGCCTACACTGAAGCTTTCTTT; CDR3 protein: CASSPVQGAYTEAFF